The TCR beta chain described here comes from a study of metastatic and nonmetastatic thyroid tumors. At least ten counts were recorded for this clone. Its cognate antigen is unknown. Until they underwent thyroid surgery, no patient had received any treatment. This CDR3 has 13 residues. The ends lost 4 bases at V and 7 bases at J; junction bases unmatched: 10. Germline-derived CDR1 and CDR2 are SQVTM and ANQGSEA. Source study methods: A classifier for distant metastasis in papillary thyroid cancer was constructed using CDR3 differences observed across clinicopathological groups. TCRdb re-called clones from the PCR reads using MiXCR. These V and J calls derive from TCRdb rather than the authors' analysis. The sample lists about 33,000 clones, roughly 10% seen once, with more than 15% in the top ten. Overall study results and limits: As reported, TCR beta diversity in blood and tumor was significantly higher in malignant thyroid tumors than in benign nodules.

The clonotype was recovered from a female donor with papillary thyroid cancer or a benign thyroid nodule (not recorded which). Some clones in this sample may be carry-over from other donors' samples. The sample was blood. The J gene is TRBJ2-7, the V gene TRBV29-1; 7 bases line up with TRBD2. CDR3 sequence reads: CSVGEGSGGEQYF. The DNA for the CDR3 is TGCAGCGTTGGGGAGGGGTCAGGCGGAGAGCAGTACTTC.